The rows below give T cell receptor beta chains drawn from one sample of a study of T-cell reconstitution after alpha-beta-depleted transplantation in children. TCRdb reanalysed the PCR reads using MiXCR and keeps one entry per CDR3 protein. This table has some 830,000 distinct CDR3 sequences, less than 20% appearing once. The sequenced sample was PBMCs, mostly from graft donor cells, obtained 360 days after TCRalphabeta/CD19-depleted stem cell transplant. The receptors originated from a male patient aged 10 to 17 who had a stem cell transplant for acute lymphoblastic leukemia, so the T cells may come from the graft donor. CDR3s include the opening cysteine and the closing phenylalanine or tryptophan. A D gene is named only where the DNA matches it firmly. Clone size is shown for a subset of rows, as once, few, many or a class of expanded clone.

J: TRBJ2-7; size: .; D: TRBD2; V: TRBV20-1; CDR3: CSAFTKAGVTYEQYF; DNA: TGCAGTGCTTTTACTAAAGCGGGAGTTACCTACGAGCAGTACTTC
J: TRBJ1-3; size: .; D: .; V: TRBV12-3/TRBV12-4; CDR3: CASSPYTIYF; DNA: TGTGCCAGCAGTCCGTACACCATATATTTT
J: TRBJ2-1; size: .; D: TRBD2; V: TRBV20-1; CDR3: CSARVPLAGGPNEQFF; DNA: TGCAGTGCTAGAGTCCCGTTAGCGGGAGGGCCGAATGAGCAGTTCTTC
J: TRBJ1-2; size: .; D: .; V: TRBV29-1; CDR3: CSTEGEGYGYTF; DNA: TGCAGCACCGAGGGGGAAGGGTATGGCTACACCTTC
J: TRBJ2-1; size: .; D: .; V: TRBV25-1; CDR3: CASSELGVLGEQFF; DNA: TGTGCCAGCAGTGAATTGGGGGTATTGGGAGAGCAGTTCTTC
J: TRBJ2-1; size: many; D: .; V: TRBV6-4; CDR3: CASSDEAGALNEQFF; DNA: TGTGCCAGCAGTGACGAGGCAGGGGCTCTCAATGAGCAGTTCTTC
J: TRBJ2-1; size: .; D: .; V: TRBV12-3/TRBV12-4; CDR3: CASSLISPVYNEQFF; DNA: TGTGCCAGCAGTTTAATCAGTCCGGTGTACAATGAGCAGTTCTTC
J: TRBJ2-1; size: many; D: TRBD2; V: TRBV5-1; CDR3: CASSPRIAGSYNEQFF; DNA: TGCGCCAGCAGCCCCCGAATAGCGGGGTCCTACAATGAGCAGTTCTTC
J: TRBJ2-7; size: few; D: TRBD1; V: TRBV6-1; CDR3: CASSEQGNRGYEQYF; DNA: TGTGCCAGCAGCGAACAGGGGAATCGAGGTTACGAGCAGTACTTC
J: TRBJ2-1; size: few; D: .; V: TRBV5-6; CDR3: CASSLLRLVQDNEQFF; DNA: TGTGCCAGCAGCTTGTTGCGGCTAGTGCAAGACAATGAGCAGTTCTTC
J: TRBJ2-7; size: many; D: .; V: TRBV27; CDR3: CASSFGISYEQYF; DNA: TGTGCCAGCAGTTTCGGCATTTCCTACGAGCAGTACTTC
J: TRBJ2-1; size: .; D: .; V: TRBV29-1; CDR3: CSVGGFNEHFF; DNA: TGCAGCGTTGGAGGATTCAATGAGCACTTCTTC
J: TRBJ2-5; size: .; D: TRBD1; V: TRBV5-6; CDR3: CASSLRFRHRGQETQYF; DNA: TGTGCCAGCAGCTTGCGTTTTCGGCACAGGGGACAAGAGACCCAGTACTTC
J: TRBJ2-7; size: .; D: .; V: TRBV11-2; CDR3: CASSHVRGEGPYEQYF; DNA: TGTGCCAGCAGCCATGTGAGGGGGGAGGGCCCCTACGAGCAGTACTTC
J: TRBJ2-7; size: .; D: TRBD1; V: TRBV5-1; CDR3: CASSLTGTGGSEQYF; DNA: TGCGCCAGCAGCCTAACCGGGACAGGGGGCTCCGAGCAGTACTTC
J: TRBJ1-5; size: .; D: .; V: TRBV7-2; CDR3: CASSLYGGGSNQPQHF; DNA: TGTGCCAGCAGCTTGTACGGGGGGGGGTCCAATCAGCCCCAGCATTTT
J: TRBJ2-2; size: many; D: .; V: TRBV5-1; CDR3: CASSSPSGPRNTGELFF; DNA: TGCGCCAGCAGCTCCCCCTCAGGTCCACGGAACACCGGGGAGCTGTTTTTT
J: TRBJ1-1; size: few; D: TRBD1; V: TRBV19; CDR3: CASEGQGVTEAFF; DNA: TGTGCCAGCGAGGGACAGGGGGTCACTGAAGCTTTCTTT
J: TRBJ1-2; size: few; D: TRBD1; V: TRBV3-1; CDR3: CASSQNRGANYGYTF; DNA: TGTGCCAGCAGCCAAAACAGGGGGGCTAACTATGGCTACACCTTC
J: TRBJ1-1; size: few; D: .; V: TRBV9; CDR3: CASSALWGTEAFF; DNA: TGTGCCAGCAGCGCCCTTTGGGGCACTGAAGCTTTCTTT
J: TRBJ1-1; size: .; D: .; V: TRBV7-8; CDR3: CASSTQTELMNTEAFF; DNA: TGTGCCAGCAGCACACAGACAGAACTGATGAACACTGAAGCTTTCTTT
J: TRBJ1-6; size: .; D: .; V: TRBV25-1; CDR3: CASTESRSYNSPLHF; DNA: TGTGCCAGCACGGAATCCCGCTCCTATAATTCACCCCTCCACTTT
J: TRBJ2-7; size: .; D: .; V: TRBV5-1; CDR3: CASSLGVLSYEQDF; DNA: TGCGCCAGCAGCTTAGGGGTTTTGTCCTACGAGCAGGACTTC
J: TRBJ2-6; size: few; D: TRBD1; V: TRBV3-1; CDR3: CASSQDRTGHSGANVLTF; DNA: TGTGCCAGCAGCCAAGATAGGACAGGGCACTCTGGGGCCAACGTCCTGACTTTC
J: TRBJ1-1; size: .; D: TRBD1; V: TRBV7-3; CDR3: CASSLGTERVNTEAFF; DNA: TGTGCCAGCAGCCTAGGGACAGAACGGGTGAACACTGAAGCTTTCTTT
J: TRBJ2-5; size: few; D: .; V: TRBV10-3; CDR3: CAIGGTQETQYF; DNA: TGTGCCATCGGGGGGACCCAAGAGACCCAGTACTTC
J: TRBJ1-5; size: .; D: .; V: TRBV24-1; CDR3: CATSGAYSNQPQHF; DNA: TGTGCCACCAGTGGTGCTTATAGCAATCAGCCCCAGCATTTT
J: TRBJ2-2; size: many; D: .; V: TRBV3-1; CDR3: CASSHDPVRAGELFF; DNA: TGTGCCAGCAGCCACGACCCTGTAAGGGCCGGGGAGCTGTTTTTT
J: TRBJ1-1; size: many; D: TRBD1; V: TRBV5-1; CDR3: CASSRLGQGAEAFF; DNA: TGCGCCAGCAGCCGATTGGGACAGGGGGCTGAAGCTTTCTTT
J: TRBJ2-3; size: .; D: .; V: TRBV4-2; CDR3: CASSQDRALDTQYF; DNA: TGTGCCAGCAGCCAAGACCGGGCTTTGGATACGCAGTATTTT
J: TRBJ1-1; size: many; D: .; V: TRBV6-1; CDR3: CASSEDYPPEAFF; DNA: TGTGCCAGCAGTGAAGACTACCCCCCTGAAGCTTTCTTT
J: TRBJ1-1; size: .; D: .; V: TRBV6-5; CDR3: CASSTRPMNTEAFF; DNA: TGTGCCAGCAGTACCCGACCGATGAACACTGAAGCTTTCTTT
J: TRBJ2-1; size: few; D: TRBD1; V: TRBV6-1; CDR3: CASGTGHYEQFF; DNA: TGTGCCAGCGGGACAGGTCACTATGAGCAGTTCTTC
J: TRBJ2-7; size: many; D: TRBD2; V: TRBV12-3/TRBV12-4; CDR3: CASSLRTSGDYEQYF; DNA: TGTGCCAGCAGTTTAAGGACTAGCGGTGACTACGAGCAGTACTTC
J: TRBJ2-3; size: .; D: .; V: TRBV29-1; CDR3: CSVRGTTSTDTQYF; DNA: TGCAGCGTTCGAGGGACAACTAGCACAGATACGCAGTATTTT
J: TRBJ1-5; size: .; D: .; V: TRBV5-1; CDR3: CASSKGSNQPQHF; DNA: TGCGCCAGCAGCAAGGGTAGCAATCAGCCCCAGCATTTT
J: TRBJ2-2; size: many; D: .; V: TRBV24-1; CDR3: CATRTSGAGELFF; DNA: TGTGCCACCAGAACTTCGGGAGCCGGGGAGCTGTTTTTT
J: TRBJ1-1; size: .; D: .; V: TRBV5-1; CDR3: CASGPGTMNTEAFF; DNA: TGCGCCAGCGGCCCTGGCACCATGAACACTGAAGCTTTCTTT
J: TRBJ2-5; size: few; D: .; V: TRBV12-3/TRBV12-4; CDR3: CASSPRDWRPETQYF; DNA: TGTGCCAGCAGCCCCCGGGACTGGCGGCCAGAGACCCAGTACTTC
J: TRBJ2-1; size: few; D: .; V: TRBV7-4; CDR3: CASSLWPRRDFHLREQFF; DNA: TGTGCCAGCAGCTTATGGCCCCGACGGGACTTTCATTTAAGGGAGCAGTTCTTC
J: TRBJ2-5; size: .; D: TRBD2; V: TRBV28; CDR3: CASSTTSGGLWTQYF; DNA: TGTGCCAGCAGCACTACTAGCGGGGGGTTGTGGACCCAGTACTTC